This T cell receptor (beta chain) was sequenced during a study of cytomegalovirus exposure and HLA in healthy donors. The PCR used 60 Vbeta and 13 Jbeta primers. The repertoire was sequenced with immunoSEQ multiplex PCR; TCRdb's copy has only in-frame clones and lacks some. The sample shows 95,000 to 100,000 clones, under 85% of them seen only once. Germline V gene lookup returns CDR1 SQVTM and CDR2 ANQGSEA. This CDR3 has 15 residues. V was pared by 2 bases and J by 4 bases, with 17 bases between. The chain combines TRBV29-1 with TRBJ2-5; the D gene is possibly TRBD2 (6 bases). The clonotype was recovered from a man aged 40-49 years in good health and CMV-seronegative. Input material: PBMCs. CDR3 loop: CSVERRGAPGETQYF. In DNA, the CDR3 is TGCAGCGTTGAAAGGCGCGGGGCCCCTGGAGAGACCCAGTACTTC. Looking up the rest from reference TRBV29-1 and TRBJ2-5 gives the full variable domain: SAVISQKPSRDICQRGTSLTIQCQVDSQVTMMFWYRQQPGQSLTLIATANQGSEATYESGFVIDKFPISRPNLTFSTLTVSNMSPEDSSIYLCSVERRGAPGETQYFGPGTRLLVL.